One and the same sample provided the 27 T cell receptor beta chains below, sequenced in a study of cytomegalovirus exposure and HLA in healthy donors. The PCR contained 60 Vbeta and 13 Jbeta primers. Generated by immunoSEQ multiplex PCR, the TCRdb table keeps only in-frame clones and is missing some. The repertoire holds approximately 140,000 clones, with more than 60% as singletons. Material: PBMCs. The receptors were gathered from a woman younger than 30 in good health and CMV-seronegative.

This clone showed up just once. V is TRBV6-6 and J is TRBJ2-7; 12 bases line up with TRBD2. Germline lookup yields CDR1 MNHNY and CDR2 SVGAGI (reference sequence). The CDR3 has 15 amino acids. V was clipped by 6 bases and J by 5 bases; unmatched bases: 8. The CDR3 coding sequence is TGTGCCAGCAGCCCCATTGGACTAGCGGGAAACGAGCAGTACTTC. Its translation is CASSPIGLAGNEQYF.

This clone was found a few times. This rearrangement joins TRBV27 to TRBJ1-1, with D maybe TRBD1 (5 bases). CDR1 is MNHEY, CDR2 SMNVEV, per germline (reference sequence). This CDR3 region has 14 residues. Trimming took off 3 bases at V and 6 bases at J, with 14 bases between the two ends. The DNA for the CDR3 is TGTGCCAGCAGTTTGACTAGACAGTCTCCTGAAGCTTTCTTT. This codes for CASSLTRQSPEAFF.

The chain couples TRBV7-9 to TRBJ2-5; 8 positions match TRBD2. Germline assignment: CDR1 SEHNR and CDR2 FQNEAQ (reference sequence). The CDR3 has 14 residues. After removal of 3 bases from V and 2 bases from J, the junction contained 2 bases not matched to a gene. The CDR3 sequence: CASSFPGGQETQYF. Written as DNA, the CDR3 is TGTGCCAGCAGCTTCCCGGGGGGGCAAGAGACCCAGTACTTC.

The rearrangement uses TRBV6-1 and TRBJ1-3; D unresolved. Trimming pared 2 bases from V and 0 bases from J, leaving 17 bases between. Looked up from germline, CDR1 is MNHNS and CDR2 is SASEGT. The CDR3 spans 18 residues. CDR3 loop: CASSESQIGSRSGNTIYF. In DNA, the CDR3 is TGTGCCAGCAGTGAATCTCAGATCGGGAGCCGCTCTGGAAACACCATATATTTT.

The genes are TRBV6-4 and TRBJ2-1, with 7 bases fitting TRBD2. The V segment lost 9 bases and the J segment 7 bases; nucleotides outside the gene matches: 9. The CDR3 contains 13 residues. The germline CDR1 and CDR2 sequences are MRHNA and SNTAGT. The CDR3 coding sequence is TGTGCCAGTTCAACTAGCGCCTCGAATGAGCAGTTCTTC. Translating it yields CASSTSASNEQFF.

This clone was counted only a few times. The chain has TRBV4-1 and TRBJ1-1; a possible D gene is TRBD1 (5 bases). The CDR3 spans 17 residues. Germline values: CDR1 MGHRA, CDR2 YSYEKL. Between the trimmed V and J ends, which lost 3 bases and 1 base, there was a span of 18 bases. This CDR3 is CASSQGPGIKRNTEAFF. In DNA, the CDR3 is TGCGCCAGCAGCCAGGGTCCAGGGATAAAACGGAACACTGAAGCTTTCTTT.

The rearrangement joins TRBV6-4 to TRBJ2-1; 16 nucleotides align to TRBD2. V shed 6 bases, J shed 7 bases, and the junction held 3 bases outside the gene matches. Per germline, CDR1 MRHNA and CDR2 SNTAGT. This CDR3 is 15 amino acids long. CDR3: CASSSGLAGGNEQFF. The DNA for the CDR3 is TGTGCCAGCAGCTCGGGACTAGCGGGAGGGAATGAGCAGTTCTTC.

For the CDR3, the DNA is TGTGCCAGTTCCGAGTCCTATGGCTACACCTTC. Encoded protein: CASSESYGYTF. The chain uses TRBV19 and TRBJ1-2; D is ambiguous. The V gene's germline CDR1 is LNHDA and CDR2 SQIVND (reference sequence). Trimming took 8 bases from V and 4 from J, leaving 8 bases between them. CDR3 length: 11 residues.

The chain joins TRBV10-3 to TRBJ2-1, with 12 nucleotides matching TRBD2. CDR3 length equals 17 residues. CDR1 and CDR2 from the germline V gene are ENHRY and SYGVKD. Trimming removed 3 bases from V and 8 bases from J; junction bases left unmatched: 11. The CDR3: CAISEERLAGESDEQFF. The CDR3 DNA is TGTGCCATCAGTGAAGAGAGACTAGCGGGAGAATCGGATGAGCAGTTCTTC.

The chain combines TRBV19 with TRBJ1-5, with D hard to call. The ends were cut back, 0 bases at V and 4 bases at J, with 7 bases in the middle. CDR1 is LNHDA, CDR2 SQIVND, per germline (reference sequence). The CDR3 covers 14 residues. This chain's CDR3 is CASSIEEGNQPQHF. The CDR3 region has the DNA TGTGCCAGTAGTATAGAGGAGGGAAATCAGCCCCAGCATTTT. The entire variable domain, with the rest obtained from reference TRBV19 and TRBJ1-5, is as follows: DGGITQSPKYLFRKEGQNVTLSCEQNLNHDAMYWYRQDPGQGLRLIYYSQIVNDFQKGDIAEGYSVSREKKESFPLTVTSAQKNPTAFYLCASSIEEGNQPQHFGDGTRLSIL.

The chain has TRBV4-1 and TRBJ1-4; no clear D gene. Germline loops: CDR1 MGHRA, CDR2 YSYEKL. This CDR3 is 17 amino acids long. Trimming cost V 3 bases and J 0 bases, with 14 bases left between them. CDR3 coding DNA: TGCGCCAGCAGCCATTCCTCGAGGGATACAACTAATGAAAAACTGTTTTTT. Amino acids: CASSHSSRDTTNEKLFF.

This chain joins TRBV2 and TRBJ2-3, with 8 nucleotides matching TRBD2. The trim removed 1 base at V and 1 base at J, leaving 7 bases unmatched. This CDR3 has 17 amino acids. Germline CDR1 reads SNHLY; CDR2 reads FYNNEI. The CDR3 here is CASSEERAGARTDTQYF. The CDR3 nucleotides read TGTGCCAGCAGTGAAGAAAGAGCGGGAGCCCGCACAGATACGCAGTATTTT. The full variable domain, in which reference TRBV2 and TRBJ2-3 provide the parts outside the CDR3, is EPEVTQTPSHQVTQMGQEVILRCVPISNHLYFYWYRQILGQKVEFLVSFYNNEISEKSEIFDDQFSVERPDGSNFTLKIRSTKLEDSAMYFCASSEERAGARTDTQYFGPGTRLTVL.

The V and J genes are TRBV10-2 and TRBJ2-3; TRBD2 matches at 8 bases. Germline V lookup: CDR1 WSHSY, CDR2 SAAADI. J lost 4 bases, V lost 7 bases, and 10 bases had no gene match. The CDR3 runs 15 residues. In DNA, the CDR3 is TGCGCCAGCACGGGCCCGGACGGGAGGGCAGATACGCAGTATTTT. Translation: CASTGPDGRADTQYF.

V gene TRBV30 combines with J gene TRBJ1-2; D possibly corresponds to TRBD1 (6 bases). This CDR3 contains 13 residues. Germline loops: CDR1 GTSNPN, CDR2 SVGIG (reference sequence). V dropped 7 bases and J dropped 2 bases, with 14 bases sitting between them. In nucleotides, the CDR3 is TGTGCCTCGAGGGACAACGTGAACTATGGCTACACCTTC. Encoded protein: CASRDNVNYGYTF.

The chain uses TRBV7-2 and TRBJ2-3; a possible D gene is TRBD2 (6 bases). There are 14 residues in the CDR3. V was pared by 3 bases and J by 10 bases, with 17 bases between. Germline values: CDR1 SGHTA, CDR2 FQGNSA. DNA for the CDR3: TGTGCCAGCAGCTTGACTAGTGAGGCAGAGGCGCAGTATTTT. It encodes CASSLTSEAEAQYF.

The chain carries TRBV4-1 and TRBJ2-7; 10 bases are a match to TRBD2. The V and J ends lost 4 bases and 2 bases, in that order; junction bases with no gene match: 5. CDR3 length equals 15 residues. Germline CDR1 MGHRA, CDR2 YSYEKL. The chain's CDR3 is CASSLILAGTYEQYF. The CDR3 bases are TGCGCCAGCAGCCTGATACTAGCGGGGACCTACGAGCAGTACTTC.

This clone was detected once. DNA of the CDR3: TGTGCCAGCAGCTTTCCTCAGGGCACTGAAGCTTTCTTT. Translating it yields CASSFPQGTEAFF. The chain joins TRBV7-8 to TRBJ1-1; tentatively, D is TRBD1 (5 bases). In germline, CDR1 is SGHVS, CDR2 FQNEAQ. The V end lost 3 bases, the J end lost 4 bases, and 9 bases lay between the germline ends. The CDR3 sequence is 13 residues long.

The rearrangement joins TRBV5-1 to TRBJ2-5, with D perhaps TRBD2 (6 bases). Trimming left V 0 bases short and J 3 bases short, with 12 bases between. This CDR3 is built from 15 residues. CDR1 is SGHRS and CDR2 is YFSETQ in the germline V gene. DNA for the CDR3: TGCGCCAGCAGCTTGGTGGGAGCGGGTGAAGAGACCCAGTACTTC. Its translation is CASSLVGAGEETQYF.

The chain combines TRBV2 with TRBJ1-4; no firm D call. The CDR3 is 13 residues long. CDR1 is SNHLY, CDR2 FYNNEI, per germline. V dropped 1 base and J dropped 6 bases, with 6 bases sitting between them. The CDR3 bases are TGTGCCAGCAGTGAAGTGTCATATGAAAAACTGTTTTTT. As protein: CASSEVSYEKLFF.

This sequence joins TRBV4-2 and TRBJ1-2; TRBD1 might be the D (6 bases). Looked up from germline, CDR1 is LGHNA and CDR2 is YNFKEQ. This CDR3 has 13 residues. Between the trimmed V and J ends, which lost 2 bases and 8 bases, there was a span of 12 bases. The DNA of the CDR3 is TGTGCCAGCAGCCAACAGTACAGGGCCGGCTACACCTTC. This sequence encodes CASSQQYRAGYTF.

This clone has a single count. The chain carries TRBV6-1 and TRBJ2-3; TRBD1 is a possible D gene (5 bases). CDR3 length equals 16 residues. V was trimmed by 1 base and J by 1 base, leaving 12 bases between them. CDR1 and CDR2 from the germline V gene are MNHNS and SASEGT. The CDR3 region is CASSEVQGKGTDTQYF. In DNA, the CDR3 is TGTGCCAGCAGTGAAGTTCAGGGTAAGGGCACAGATACGCAGTATTTT.

The chain is built from TRBV28 and TRBJ2-7; a weak D match, TRBD2 (5 bases). With 3 bases removed from V and 0 bases from J, the gap between germline ends came to 9 bases. The CDR3 spans 14 residues. Germline CDR1 MDHEN, CDR2 SYDVKM. CDR3 sequence: CASSLSGSSYEQYF. Written as DNA, the CDR3 is TGTGCCAGCAGTTTGTCGGGGAGCTCCTACGAGCAGTACTTC.

V is TRBV6-6 and J is TRBJ1-2; the D gene is possibly TRBD1 (6 bases). Germline values: CDR1 MNHNY, CDR2 SVGAGI (reference sequence). CDR3 length equals 15 residues. V gave up 5 bases and J gave up 2 bases, with 15 bases separating them. CDR3 in amino acids: CASSIPIGQNYGYTF. CDR3 coding DNA: TGTGCCAGCAGTATACCTATAGGACAGAACTATGGCTACACCTTC.

The chain has TRBV30 and TRBJ2-2; 8 positions match TRBD2. The length of the CDR3 is 14 residues. V was clipped by 2 bases and J by 6 bases; unmatched bases: 5. Germline CDR1 GTSNPN, CDR2 SVGIG (reference sequence). The CDR3 is CAWSPGLGSGELFF. The CDR3 nucleotides read TGTGCCTGGAGTCCGGGACTAGGTTCCGGGGAGCTGTTTTTT.

In the case of this clone: This sample also contains other DNA sequences that code for the same CDR3. The V call is TRBV4-1, the J call TRBJ2-7, with no clear D. Germline V gene sequence: CDR1 MGHRA, CDR2 YSYEKL. The germline V and J ends were trimmed by 0 bases and 4 bases, with 4 bases remaining between them. There are 12 residues in the CDR3. The CDR3 bases are TGCGCCAGCAGCCAAGATAGATACGAGCAGTACTTC. Translation: CASSQDRYEQYF.

V is TRBV19 and J is TRBJ1-1, with D maybe TRBD1 (5 bases). From germline, CDR1 is LNHDA and CDR2 SQIVND (reference sequence). The CDR3 sequence is 13 residues long. V lost 6 bases to trimming and J lost 4 bases, with 12 bases between them. CDR3 nucleotide sequence: TGTGCCAGTAGCTCCGTGGGGGGCACTGAAGCTTTCTTT. It is translated as CASSSVGGTEAFF.

This chain joins TRBV5-1 and TRBJ2-7; D gene ambiguous. The V gene's germline CDR1 is SGHRS and CDR2 YFSETQ. CDR3 length: 14 residues. V was shortened by 4 bases and J by 2 bases, with 13 bases between the two germline ends. This CDR3 reads CASSPPGSAYEQYF. The CDR3 DNA sequence: TGCGCCAGCAGCCCCCCCGGCAGCGCCTACGAGCAGTACTTC.